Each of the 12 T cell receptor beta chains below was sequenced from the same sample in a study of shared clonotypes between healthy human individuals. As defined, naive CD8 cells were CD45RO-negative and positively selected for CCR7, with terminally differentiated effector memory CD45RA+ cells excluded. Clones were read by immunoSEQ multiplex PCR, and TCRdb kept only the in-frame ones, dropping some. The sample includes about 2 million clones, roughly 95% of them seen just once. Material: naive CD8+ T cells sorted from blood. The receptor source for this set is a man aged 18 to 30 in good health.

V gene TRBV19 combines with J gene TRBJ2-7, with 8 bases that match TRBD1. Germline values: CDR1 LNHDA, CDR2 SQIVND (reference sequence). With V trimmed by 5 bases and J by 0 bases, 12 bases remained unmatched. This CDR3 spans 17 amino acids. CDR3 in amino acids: CASSPGTGMTPSYEQYF. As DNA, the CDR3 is TGTGCCAGTAGTCCCGGGACAGGAATGACCCCCTCCTACGAGCAGTACTTC. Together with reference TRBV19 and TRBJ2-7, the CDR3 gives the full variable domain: DGGITQSPKYLFRKEGQNVTLSCEQNLNHDAMYWYRQDPGQGLRLIYYSQIVNDFQKGDIAEGYSVSREKKESFPLTVTSAQKNPTAFYLCASSPGTGMTPSYEQYFGPGTRLTVT.

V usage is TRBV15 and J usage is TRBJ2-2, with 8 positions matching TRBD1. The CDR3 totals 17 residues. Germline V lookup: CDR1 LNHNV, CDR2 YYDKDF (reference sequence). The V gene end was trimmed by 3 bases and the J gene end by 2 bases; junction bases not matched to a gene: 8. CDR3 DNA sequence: TGTGCCACCAGCAGCGGGACAGGCCTCTTCAACACCGGGGAGCTGTTTTTT. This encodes CATSSGTGLFNTGELFF. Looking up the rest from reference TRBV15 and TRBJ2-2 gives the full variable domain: DAMVIQNPRYQVTQFGKPVTLSCSQTLNHNVMYWYQQKSSQAPKLLFHYYDKDFNNEADTPDNFQSRRPNTSFCFLDIRSPGLGDTAMYLCATSSGTGLFNTGELFFGEGSRLTVL.

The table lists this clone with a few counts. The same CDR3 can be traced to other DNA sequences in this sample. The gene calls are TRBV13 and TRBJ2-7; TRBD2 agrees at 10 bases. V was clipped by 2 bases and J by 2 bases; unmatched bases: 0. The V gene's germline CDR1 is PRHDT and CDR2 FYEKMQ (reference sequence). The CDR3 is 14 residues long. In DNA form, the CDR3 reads TGTGCCAGCAGCTTAAGCGGGAGGGCCTACGAGCAGTACTTC. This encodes CASSLSGRAYEQYF.

CDR3 sequence: CASTSAATAYEQYF. DNA of the CDR3: TGTGCCAGCACTAGCGCAGCAACCGCCTACGAGCAGTACTTC. The gene calls are TRBV27 and TRBJ2-7, with D perhaps TRBD2 (6 bases). Per the germline V gene, CDR1 is MNHEY and CDR2 is SMNVEV (reference sequence). Trimming took 7 bases from V and 2 from J, leaving 15 bases between them. This CDR3 comprises 14 residues.

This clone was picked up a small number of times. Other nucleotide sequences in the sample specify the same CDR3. The CDR3 reads CATSRDLGSNQPQHF. Here the CDR3 DNA reads TGTGCCACCAGCAGAGATCTGGGGAGCAATCAGCCCCAGCATTTT. The chain links TRBV15 to TRBJ1-5, with unresolved D. The germline V gene encodes CDR1 LNHNV and CDR2 YYDKDF (reference sequence). CDR3 length: 15 residues. Trimming pared 0 bases from V and 1 base from J, leaving 7 bases between.

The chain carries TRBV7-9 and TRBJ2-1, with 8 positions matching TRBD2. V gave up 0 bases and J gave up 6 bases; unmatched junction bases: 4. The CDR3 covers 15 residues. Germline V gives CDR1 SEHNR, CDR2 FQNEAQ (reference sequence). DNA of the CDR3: TGTGCCAGCAGCTTAGCTAGCGGGATGGTCAATGAGCAGTTCTTC. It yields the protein CASSLASGMVNEQFF.

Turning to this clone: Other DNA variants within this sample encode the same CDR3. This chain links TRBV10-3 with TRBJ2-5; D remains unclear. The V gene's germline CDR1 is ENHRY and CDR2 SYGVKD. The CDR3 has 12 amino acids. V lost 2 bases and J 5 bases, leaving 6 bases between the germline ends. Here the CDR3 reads CAISEGSETQYF. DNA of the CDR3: TGTGCCATCAGTGAGGGTTCCGAGACCCAGTACTTC.

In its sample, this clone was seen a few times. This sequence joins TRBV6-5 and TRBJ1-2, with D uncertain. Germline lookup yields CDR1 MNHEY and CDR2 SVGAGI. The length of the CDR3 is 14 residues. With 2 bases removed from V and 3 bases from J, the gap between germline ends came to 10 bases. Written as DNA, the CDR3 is TGTGCCAGCAGTTACGGGGAGGGCTACTATGGCTACACCTTC. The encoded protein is CASSYGEGYYGYTF.

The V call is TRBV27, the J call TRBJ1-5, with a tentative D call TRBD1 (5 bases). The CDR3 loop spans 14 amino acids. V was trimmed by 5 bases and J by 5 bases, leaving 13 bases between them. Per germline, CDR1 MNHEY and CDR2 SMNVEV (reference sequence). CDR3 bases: TGTGCCAGCAGTCCAGGGCCTCAGTATCAGCCCCAGCATTTT. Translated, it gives CASSPGPQYQPQHF.

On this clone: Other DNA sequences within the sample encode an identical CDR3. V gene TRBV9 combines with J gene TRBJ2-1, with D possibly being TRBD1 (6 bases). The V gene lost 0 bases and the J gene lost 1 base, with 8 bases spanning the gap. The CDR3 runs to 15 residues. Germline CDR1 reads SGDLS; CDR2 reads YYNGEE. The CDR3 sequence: CASSVVGGSYNEQFF. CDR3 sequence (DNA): TGTGCCAGCAGCGTAGTAGGGGGATCCTACAATGAGCAGTTCTTC. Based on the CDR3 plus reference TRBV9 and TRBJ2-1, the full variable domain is DSGVTQTPKHLITATGQRVTLRCSPRSGDLSVYWYQQSLDQGLQFLIQYYNGEERAKGNILERFSAQQFPDLHSELNLSSLELGDSALYFCASSVVGGSYNEQFFGPGTRLTVL.

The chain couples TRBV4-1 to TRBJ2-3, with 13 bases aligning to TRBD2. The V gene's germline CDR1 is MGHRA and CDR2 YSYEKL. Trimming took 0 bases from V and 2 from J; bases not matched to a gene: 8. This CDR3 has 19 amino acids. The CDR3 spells CASSQDRTSGGSVTDTQYF. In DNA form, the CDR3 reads TGCGCCAGCAGCCAAGATCGGACTAGCGGGGGCTCTGTCACAGATACGCAGTATTTT.

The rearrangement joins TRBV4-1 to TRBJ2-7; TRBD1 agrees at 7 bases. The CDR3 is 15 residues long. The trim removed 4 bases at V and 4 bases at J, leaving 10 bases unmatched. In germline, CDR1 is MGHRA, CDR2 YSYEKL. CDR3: CASSPKGDRAYEQYF. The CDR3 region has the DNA TGCGCCAGCAGCCCCAAGGGCGACAGGGCATACGAGCAGTACTTC.